This paragraph covers one T cell receptor beta chain sequence. What it recognizes is unknown. The ends were cut back, 2 bases at V and 3 bases at J, with 5 bases in the middle. CDR1 and CDR2 from the germline V gene are KGHSH and LQKENI. CDR3 length equals 12 residues. This sample is part of a study of OX40 agonist ivuxolimab in advanced cancers. Study-level information: Each dose-escalation patient presented with hepatocellular carcinoma, melanoma, renal cell or head and neck cancer. Study outcomes and limitations: At 0.1 to 3.0 mg/kg and by week 6, clonal expansion occurred in CD4+ and CD8+ blood T cells. There were, on average, more expanded clones in CD8+ T cells than in CD4+.

This table comes from immunoSEQ multiplex PCR, and its TCRdb copy is limited to in-frame clones, with some not included. This table has tens of thousands of clones, more than 75% appearing once. The source of this sequence is an adult with an advanced solid tumor such as melanoma, head and neck, liver or kidney cancer. This specimen consisted of CD4+ or CD8+ T cells sorted from blood, obtained in a trial of the OX40 agonist ivuxolimab. This chain uses TRBV18 with TRBJ2-7, with D possibly matching TRBD1 (5 bases). The CDR3, as DNA: TGTGCCAGCTCACCAAGGGGCTACGAGCAGTACTTC. Translation gives CASSPRGYEQYF.